What follows is one TCR beta chain and its context. As yet, its antigen is unknown. Trimming at V came to 5 bases and at J to 1 base, leaving 10 bases not matched to a gene. Germline V gene sequence: CDR1 MDHEN, CDR2 SYDVKM. The CDR3 consists of 17 residues. This entry belongs to a study of shared clonotypes between healthy human individuals. CD45RO negativity and positive selection for CCR7 defined naive CD8 cells, a population that excluded terminally differentiated effector memory CD45RA+ cells. Repertoires were generated with immunoSEQ multiplex PCR, while TCRdb's copy carries only in-frame clones and drops some. The top ten clones hold approximately 1.7% of a sample with approximately 1.9 million clones, just under 95% of them seen once. Study-wide points: Naive subsets usually exceeded memory subsets in estimated richness.

V usage is TRBV28 and J usage is TRBJ2-7; TRBD2 matches 11 bases. The sequenced sample was naive CD8+ T cells from PBMCs. This clonotype was obtained from a man in his late teens or twenties in good health. Some clones in this sample may be carry-over from other donors' samples. The CDR3 DNA sequence: TGTGCCAGCAGTCCCATAGCGGGAGGGGTTGGGTCCTACGAGCAGTACTTC. It encodes CASSPIAGGVGSYEQYF.